One and the same sample provided the 25 T cell receptor beta chains below, sequenced in a study of primary melanoma T cells and metastatic recurrence. Sequenced by immunoSEQ multiplex PCR; TCRdb stores in-frame clones only, minus some. The top ten clones hold about 17% of a sample with hundreds of clones, around 76% of them seen once. The sample consisted of melanoma tumor tissue. The receptors shown here come from a human donor with melanoma.

CDR3 sequence: CASSQVDFTDTQYF. CDR3 sequence (DNA): TGCGCCAGCAGCCAAGTTGATTTCACAGATACGCAGTATTTT. V usage is TRBV1 and J usage is TRBJ2-3. TRBV1 is designated a pseudogene. CDR3 size: 14 residues.

The rearrangement joins TRBV19 to TRBJ1-2, with D unclear. Germline V gives CDR1 LNHDA, CDR2 SQIVND (reference sequence). The CDR3 length is 11 residues. The ends were cut back, 5 bases at V and 7 bases at J, with 8 bases in the middle. The CDR3 loop reads CASSFQFGYTF. In DNA form, the CDR3 reads TGTGCCAGTAGTTTCCAATTTGGCTACACCTTC.

The V and J genes are TRBV6-8 and TRBJ2-7, with 8 bases fitting TRBD1. The J segment lost 2 bases and the V segment lost 2 bases, leaving 5 bases of the junction unmatched. CDR1 and CDR2 (germline): MNHGY, SAAAGT. The CDR3 runs to 15 residues. CDR3 sequence (DNA): TGTGCCAGCAGTTACCGTCGGACAGGGACCTACGAGCAGTACTTC. This encodes CASSYRRTGTYEQYF.

By proportion, this clone is large. V is TRBV6-8 and J is TRBJ1-2, with D perhaps TRBD1 (5 bases). The V and J ends lost 7 bases and 8 bases respectively, with 14 bases between them. Germline V lookup: CDR1 MNHGY, CDR2 SAAAGT. The CDR3 runs to 12 residues. In nucleotides, the CDR3 is TGTGCCAGCACCGCCAAGGGGATGGGCTACACCTTC. Protein: CASTAKGMGYTF.

In this sample, this clone is large. The chain recombines TRBV19 with TRBJ2-2; weak D call: TRBD1 (5 bases). V lost 0 bases, J lost 6 bases, and 11 bases lay in between. The CDR3 totals 15 residues. CDR1 is LNHDA, CDR2 SQIVND, per germline (reference sequence). CDR3 in DNA: TGTGCCAGTAGTATAGAGGGGCGGAAGGCCGGGGAGCTGTTTTTT. Its protein is CASSIEGRKAGELFF.

Written as DNA, the CDR3 is TGTGCCAGCAGCTTCGACGTGTCCTATTCCTACGAGCAGTACTTC. Its translation is CASSFDVSYSYEQYF. The chain has TRBV11-3 and TRBJ2-7, with D uncertain. Germline CDR1 SGHNT, CDR2 YENEEA. The CDR3 extends over 15 amino acids. Trimming left V 3 bases short and J 1 base short, with 13 bases between.

This clone was counted a single time. The J gene is TRBJ2-7, the V gene TRBV6-8; TRBD2 might be the D (6 bases). This CDR3 region has 13 residues. Trimming removed 8 bases at V and 4 bases at J, with 15 bases between. Germline loops: CDR1 MNHGY, CDR2 SAAAGT. CDR3 sequence (DNA): TGTGCCAGCGGGCTAGCGATCTTGTACGAGCAGTACTTC. Translated, it gives CASGLAILYEQYF.

This clone was seen a few times. V and J are TRBV6-8 and TRBJ1-6; TRBD1 aligns across 8 bases. Looked up from germline, CDR1 is MNHGY and CDR2 is SAAAGT. The CDR3 is made up of 16 amino acids. V was clipped by 2 bases and J by 6 bases; unmatched bases: 6. This CDR3 is CASSYDRTGTNSPLHF. DNA of the CDR3: TGTGCCAGCAGTTACGATCGGACAGGGACTAATTCACCCCTCCACTTT.

This sequence joins TRBV10-3 and TRBJ1-2; 9 nucleotides align to TRBD1. The V segment lost 0 bases and the J segment 4 bases; nucleotides outside the gene matches: 9. Germline CDR1 and CDR2: ENHRY and SYGVKD. The CDR3 is made up of 17 amino acids. The CDR3 protein is CAISESSIGTGFYGYTF. In DNA form, the CDR3 reads TGTGCCATCAGTGAGTCTAGTATCGGGACAGGGTTCTATGGCTACACCTTC.

The chain carries TRBV5-1 and TRBJ1-2, with a weak D call TRBD1 (5 bases). This CDR3 contains 15 residues. Trimming removed 1 base at V and 2 bases at J, with 12 bases between. Germline V gene lookup returns CDR1 SGHRS and CDR2 YFSETQ. CDR3 residues: CASSLTGAGNYGYTF. In DNA, the CDR3 is TGCGCCAGCAGCTTGACCGGGGCCGGGAACTATGGCTACACCTTC.

The chain uses TRBV6-8 and TRBJ1-5; the match to TRBD1 covers 8 bases. CDR1 is MNHGY and CDR2 is SAAAGT in the germline V gene. This CDR3 region has 14 residues. J was trimmed by 6 bases and V by 6 bases; bases with no gene match: 7. The CDR3 sequence: CASSSTQGGQPQHF. The CDR3 DNA sequence: TGTGCCAGCAGCTCCACACAGGGGGGTCAGCCCCAGCATTTT.

This clone is a singleton in its sample. The chain carries TRBV6-8 and TRBJ1-1, with D unclear. This CDR3 is built from 14 residues. Trimming removed 2 bases at V and 5 bases at J, with 12 bases between. Germline V lookup: CDR1 MNHGY, CDR2 SAAAGT. The CDR3 DNA reads TGTGCCAGCAGTTACCTGGGGAGAGGGACTGAAGCTTTCTTT. Its protein is CASSYLGRGTEAFF.

This clone is large within its sample. The chain combines TRBV11-3 with TRBJ2-1; TRBD1 matches 9 bases. CDR3 length equals 17 residues. CDR1 SGHNT and CDR2 YENEEA come from the germline V gene. Trimming cost V 5 bases and J 5 bases; bases outside gene matches: 13. The CDR3 region has the DNA TGTGCCAGCAGCCTGGGGGCCGGGACAGGGAAGGACAATGAGCAGTTCTTC. Translating it yields CASSLGAGTGKDNEQFF.

V usage is TRBV10-3 and J usage is TRBJ1-1, with D hard to call. CDR1 and CDR2 (germline): ENHRY, SYGVKD. The CDR3 length is 13 residues. Trimming stripped 10 bases from V and 1 base from J, with 13 bases between. CDR3 DNA: TGTGCCACCCAAGACGGCCAGAACACTGAAGCTTTCTTT. Encoded protein: CATQDGQNTEAFF.

In this sample, this clone is large. V is TRBV6-8 and J is TRBJ1-1; 8 positions match TRBD1. The V gene's germline CDR1 is MNHGY and CDR2 SAAAGT. The CDR3 has 16 residues. V shed 4 bases, J shed 4 bases, and the junction held 11 bases outside the gene matches. CDR3 in DNA: TGTGCCAGCAGTTCTACCCCCAGGGGGCTCGGCACTGAAGCTTTCTTT. Residues: CASSSTPRGLGTEAFF.

The chain joins TRBV6-8 to TRBJ1-4; D gene ambiguous. V lost 6 bases and J 3 bases, leaving 11 bases between the germline ends. Germline lookup yields CDR1 MNHGY and CDR2 SAAAGT. The CDR3 spans 14 residues. The CDR3 bases are TGTGCCAGCAGCGGACGGGAAGCTAATGAAAAACTGTTTTTT. This encodes CASSGREANEKLFF.

The chain joins TRBV19 to TRBJ1-1, with D tentatively TRBD1 (6 bases). The CDR3 totals 13 residues. Trimming removed 1 base at V and 5 bases at J, with 8 bases between. CDR1 LNHDA and CDR2 SQIVND come from the germline V gene (reference sequence). The CDR3 nucleotides read TGTGCCAGTAGTATAGTAGGGGGTACTGAAGCTTTCTTT. Its protein is CASSIVGGTEAFF.

This chain uses TRBV9 with TRBJ2-1, with 10 positions matching TRBD2. V trimming: 0 bases; J trimming: 5 bases; junction bases outside the gene matches: 2. CDR1 SGDLS and CDR2 YYNGEE come from the germline V gene. There are 15 residues in the CDR3. DNA for the CDR3: TGTGCCAGCAGCGTAGGTAGCGGGGGGAACAATGAGCAGTTCTTC. Its protein is CASSVGSGGNNEQFF.

This clone was observed once. CDR3 nucleotide sequence: TGTGCCAGCAGCTTAGATTCGGAAGGGCTGAATGAAAAACTGTTTTTT. Translated, it gives CASSLDSEGLNEKLFF. The rearrangement uses TRBV11-3 and TRBJ1-4, with unresolved D. The germline CDR1 and CDR2 sequences are SGHNT and YENEEA. This CDR3 spans 16 amino acids. Trimming stripped 0 bases from V and 5 bases from J, with 13 bases between.

This chain connects TRBV6-8 to TRBJ1-1; 7 bases are a match to TRBD1. Trimming removed 2 bases from V and 3 bases from J; junction bases left unmatched: 3. This CDR3 is 14 amino acids long. The V gene's germline CDR1 is MNHGY and CDR2 SAAAGT. CDR3 DNA: TGTGCCAGCAGTTACCGAGGGGGCGACACTGAAGCTTTCTTT. This gives the protein CASSYRGGDTEAFF.

A few counts support this clone. This sequence joins TRBV30 and TRBJ2-7; a weak D match, TRBD2 (6 bases). V was trimmed by 2 bases and J by 3 bases, leaving 11 bases between them. Per germline, CDR1 GTSNPN and CDR2 SVGIG (reference sequence). This CDR3 has 13 residues. The DNA of the CDR3 is TGTGCCTGGAGTCGGGGGACGTACTACGAGCAGTACTTC. It specifies CAWSRGTYYEQYF.

The chain is built from TRBV5-1 and TRBJ2-7; D gene unclear. Trimming stripped 0 bases from V and 4 bases from J, with 14 bases between. CDR1 is SGHRS, CDR2 YFSETQ, per germline. The CDR3 contains 15 residues. The CDR3 coding sequence is TGCGCCAGCAGCTTGGGGCTAACGGAGTCGTACGAGCAGTACTTC. It translates to CASSLGLTESYEQYF.

The chain has TRBV6-8 and TRBJ1-1; TRBD1 matches at 7 bases. V gave up 6 bases and J gave up 7 bases; unmatched junction bases: 5. Germline values: CDR1 MNHGY, CDR2 SAAAGT. This CDR3 is built from 12 residues. Written as DNA, the CDR3 is TGTGCCAGCAGGCACAGGGGTGGTGAAGCTTTCTTT. Its protein is CASRHRGGEAFF.

The rearrangement uses TRBV19 and TRBJ1-6; D perhaps matches TRBD1 (5 bases). V lost 5 bases and J 8 bases, leaving 10 bases between the germline ends. From germline, CDR1 is LNHDA and CDR2 SQIVND (reference sequence). This CDR3 is 13 amino acids long. CDR3 coding DNA: TGTGCCAGTAGTTCGGGGGTTTATTCACCCCTCCACTTT. Residues: CASSSGVYSPLHF. Based on the CDR3 plus reference TRBV19 and TRBJ1-6, the full variable domain is DGGITQSPKYLFRKEGQNVTLSCEQNLNHDAMYWYRQDPGQGLRLIYYSQIVNDFQKGDIAEGYSVSREKKESFPLTVTSAQKNPTAFYLCASSSGVYSPLHFGNGTRLTVT.

The V call is TRBV12-5, the J call TRBJ2-2; 8 nucleotides line up with TRBD1. There are 14 residues in the CDR3. Germline V gene data show CDR1 as LGHNT and CDR2 as FRNRAP. J lost 4 bases, V lost 6 bases, and 4 bases had no gene match. The CDR3 here is CASGEQGVTGELFF. The DNA for the CDR3 is TGTGCTAGTGGAGAACAGGGGGTCACCGGGGAGCTGTTTTTT. Supplemented by reference TRBV12-5 and TRBJ2-2, the full variable domain reads DARVTQTPRHKVTEMGQEVTMRCQPILGHNTVFWYRQTMMQGLELLAYFRNRAPLDDSGMPKDRFSAEMPDATLATLKIQPSEPRDSAVYFCASGEQGVTGELFFGEGSRLTVL.